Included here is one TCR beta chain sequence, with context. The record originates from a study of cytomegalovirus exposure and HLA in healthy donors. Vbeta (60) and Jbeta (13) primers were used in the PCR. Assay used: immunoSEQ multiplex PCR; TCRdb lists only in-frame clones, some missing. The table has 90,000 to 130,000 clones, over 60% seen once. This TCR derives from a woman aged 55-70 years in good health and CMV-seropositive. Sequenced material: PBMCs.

The CDR3 region is CASSLGGVSTEAFF. The CDR3 bases are TGCGCCAGCAGCCTTGGGGGGGTTAGCACTGAAGCTTTCTTT. The chain is built from TRBV5-1 and TRBJ1-1; a possible D gene is TRBD1 (5 bases). The CDR3 sequence is 14 residues long. Germline V CDR1 and CDR2: SGHRS, YFSETQ. Trimming pared 4 bases from V and 4 bases from J, leaving 14 bases between.